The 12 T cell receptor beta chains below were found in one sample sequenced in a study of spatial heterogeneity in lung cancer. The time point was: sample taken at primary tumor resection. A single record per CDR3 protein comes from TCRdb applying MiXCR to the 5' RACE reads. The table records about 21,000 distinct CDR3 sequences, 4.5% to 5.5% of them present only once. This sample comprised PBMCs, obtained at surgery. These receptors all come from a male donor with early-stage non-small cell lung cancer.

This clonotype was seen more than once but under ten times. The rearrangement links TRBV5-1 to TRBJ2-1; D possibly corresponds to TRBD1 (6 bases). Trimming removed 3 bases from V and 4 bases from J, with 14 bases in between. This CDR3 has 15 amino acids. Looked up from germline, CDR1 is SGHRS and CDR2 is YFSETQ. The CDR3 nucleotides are TGCGCCAGCAGCTGGCCCAGGGGTACGTACAATGAGCAGTTCTTC. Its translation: CASSWPRGTYNEQFF.

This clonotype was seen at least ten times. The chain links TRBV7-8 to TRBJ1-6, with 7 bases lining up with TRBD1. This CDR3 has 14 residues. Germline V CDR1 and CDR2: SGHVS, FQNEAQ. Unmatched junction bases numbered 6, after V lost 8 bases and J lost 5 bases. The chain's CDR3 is CASSRTGDNSPLHF. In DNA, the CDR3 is TGTGCCAGCTCCCGGACAGGAGATAATTCACCCCTCCACTTT.

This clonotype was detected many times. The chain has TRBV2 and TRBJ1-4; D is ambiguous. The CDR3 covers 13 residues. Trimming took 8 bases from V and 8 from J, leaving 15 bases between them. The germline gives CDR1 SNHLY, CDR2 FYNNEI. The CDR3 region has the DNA TGTGCCAGCTTTATCCGTGCGGGGGAAAAACTGTTTTTT. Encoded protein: CASFIRAGEKLFF.

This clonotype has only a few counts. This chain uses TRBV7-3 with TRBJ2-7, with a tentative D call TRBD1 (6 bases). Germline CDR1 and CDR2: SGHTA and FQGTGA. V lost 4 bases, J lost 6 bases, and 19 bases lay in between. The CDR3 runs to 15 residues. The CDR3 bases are TGTGCCAGCAGCTCGACGTGGGGGCGAGGTAGCGAGCAGTACTTC. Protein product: CASSSTWGRGSEQYF.

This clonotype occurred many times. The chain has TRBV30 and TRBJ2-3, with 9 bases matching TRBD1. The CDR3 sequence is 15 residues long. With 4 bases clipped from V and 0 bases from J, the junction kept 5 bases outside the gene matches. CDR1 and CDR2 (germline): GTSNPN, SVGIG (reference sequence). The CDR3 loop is CAWTEGQGSTDTQYF. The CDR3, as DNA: TGTGCCTGGACCGAGGGACAGGGAAGCACAGATACGCAGTATTTT.

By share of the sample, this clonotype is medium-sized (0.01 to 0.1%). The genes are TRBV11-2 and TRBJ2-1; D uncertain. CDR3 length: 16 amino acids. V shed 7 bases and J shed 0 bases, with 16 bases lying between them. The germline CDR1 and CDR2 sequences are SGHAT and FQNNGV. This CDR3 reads CASTNRAASSYNEQFF. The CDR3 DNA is TGTGCCAGCACTAACCGGGCCGCCAGCTCCTACAATGAGCAGTTCTTC.

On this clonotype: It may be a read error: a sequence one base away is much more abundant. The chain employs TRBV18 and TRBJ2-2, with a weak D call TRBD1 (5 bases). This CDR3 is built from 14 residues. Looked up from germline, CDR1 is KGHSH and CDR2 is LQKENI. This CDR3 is CVSSDSLQPGELFF. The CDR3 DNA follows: TGTGTCAGCTCCGACAGTCTTCAACCCGGGGAGCTGTTTTTT.

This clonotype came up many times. The CDR3 here is CASRGTGLDNSPLHF. In DNA form, the CDR3 reads TGTGCCAGCAGGGGGACAGGGTTGGATAATTCACCCCTCCACTTT. This rearrangement joins TRBV12-3 or TRBV12-4 to TRBJ1-6; 9 positions agree with TRBD1. The ends lost 6 bases at V and 5 bases at J; junction bases unmatched: 5. This CDR3 region has 15 residues.

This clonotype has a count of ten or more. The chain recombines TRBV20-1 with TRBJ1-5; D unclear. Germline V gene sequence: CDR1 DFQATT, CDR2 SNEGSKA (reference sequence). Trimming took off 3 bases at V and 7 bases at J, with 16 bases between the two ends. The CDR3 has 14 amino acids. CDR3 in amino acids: CSARSPAPRQPQHF. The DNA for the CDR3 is TGCAGTGCTAGGTCGCCCGCACCCAGACAGCCCCAGCATTTT.

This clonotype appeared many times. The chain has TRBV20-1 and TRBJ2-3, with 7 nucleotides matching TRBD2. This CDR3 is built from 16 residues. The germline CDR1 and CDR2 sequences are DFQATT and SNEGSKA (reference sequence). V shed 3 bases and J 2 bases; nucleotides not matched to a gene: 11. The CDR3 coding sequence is TGCAGTGCTAGTTCGCCGGGACTAATCGACACAGATACGCAGTATTTT. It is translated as CSASSPGLIDTDTQYF.

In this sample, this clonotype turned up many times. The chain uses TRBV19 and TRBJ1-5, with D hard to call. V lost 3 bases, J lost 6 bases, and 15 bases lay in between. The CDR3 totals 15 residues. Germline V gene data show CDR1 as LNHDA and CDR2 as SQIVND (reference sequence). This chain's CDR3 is CASSIAPRSGQPQHF. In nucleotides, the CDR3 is TGTGCCAGTAGTATCGCCCCCCGCTCCGGTCAGCCCCAGCATTTT.

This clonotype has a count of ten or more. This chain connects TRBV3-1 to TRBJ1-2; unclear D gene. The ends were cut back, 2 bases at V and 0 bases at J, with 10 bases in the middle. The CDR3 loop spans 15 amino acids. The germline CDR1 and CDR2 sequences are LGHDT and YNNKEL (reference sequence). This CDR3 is CASSQWQTPNYGYTF. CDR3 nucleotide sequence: TGTGCCAGCAGCCAATGGCAGACTCCTAACTATGGCTACACCTTC.